A single sample is the source of the 19 T cell receptor beta chains below, sequenced in a study of blood T cell repertoires in COVID-19. Libraries were prepared by immunoSEQ multiplex PCR; TCRdb keeps only in-frame clonotypes and omits some of them. The table includes about 55,000 clones, around 80% detected once. Sequenced: peripheral blood. The source of these receptors is a human donor in a cohort sampled during active or convalescent COVID-19.

V gene TRBV18 combines with J gene TRBJ1-1; D perhaps matches TRBD1 (5 bases). V was trimmed by 5 bases and J by 0 bases, leaving 10 bases between them. The germline CDR1 and CDR2 sequences are KGHSH and LQKENI. This CDR3 spans 14 amino acids. CDR3 sequence (DNA): TGTGCCAGCTCAACGAACAGGCTGAACACTGAAGCTTTCTTT. Translation gives CASSTNRLNTEAFF.

The chain uses TRBV4-1 and TRBJ2-7; TRBD2 agrees at 12 bases. The CDR3 totals 15 residues. Looked up from germline, CDR1 is MGHRA and CDR2 is YSYEKL. The V segment lost 1 base and the J segment 2 bases; nucleotides outside the gene matches: 0. CDR3 protein: CASSQGLAGAYEQYF. For the CDR3, the DNA is TGCGCCAGCAGCCAAGGACTAGCGGGGGCCTACGAGCAGTACTTC.

The genes are TRBV5-4 and TRBJ2-3; D is perhaps TRBD2 (5 bases). The V end lost 0 bases, the J end lost 0 bases, and 5 bases lay between the germline ends. This CDR3 comprises 14 residues. CDR1 is SGHNT, CDR2 YYREEE, per germline (reference sequence). CDR3: CASSLGGSTDTQYF. In DNA, the CDR3 is TGTGCCAGCAGCTTGGGCGGGAGCACAGATACGCAGTATTTT.

V is TRBV9 and J is TRBJ2-5; 9 bases are shared with TRBD1. CDR1 is SGDLS, CDR2 YYNGEE, per germline. The V gene end was trimmed by 0 bases and the J gene end by 7 bases; junction bases not matched to a gene: 1. The CDR3 sequence is 13 residues long. The CDR3 DNA sequence: TGTGCCAGCAGCGTAGCGACAGGGGGGACCCAGTACTTC. It specifies CASSVATGGTQYF.

The genes are TRBV2 and TRBJ1-2; no clear D gene. The germline CDR1 and CDR2 sequences are SNHLY and FYNNEI. The V gene lost 1 base and the J gene lost 8 bases, with 11 bases spanning the gap. The CDR3 has 13 amino acids. The CDR3 nucleotides read TGTGCCAGCAGTGAAGGCCAGTTCGGGGGCTACACCTTC. This codes for CASSEGQFGGYTF.

The CDR3 DNA reads as TGTGCCAGCAGGCCGGGGTTAAGTGGCTATGGCTACACCTTC. As protein: CASRPGLSGYGYTF. The chain couples TRBV2 to TRBJ1-2, with unresolved D. V was clipped by 6 bases and J by 4 bases, with 15 bases between them. The CDR3 is 14 residues long. CDR1 SNHLY and CDR2 FYNNEI come from the germline V gene.

V gene TRBV7-9 combines with J gene TRBJ1-2; D call uncertain. Germline V gene data show CDR1 as SEHNR and CDR2 as FQNEAQ (reference sequence). The CDR3 extends over 14 amino acids. V lost 0 bases and J 8 bases, leaving 13 bases between the germline ends. The CDR3, as DNA: TGTGCCAGCAGCTTAGCGGAGACCTCCGGGGGCTACACCTTC. As protein: CASSLAETSGGYTF.

The V gene is TRBV19, the J gene TRBJ2-5, with D perhaps matching TRBD1 (6 bases). V lost 4 bases, J lost 2 bases, and 8 bases lay in between. Germline CDR1 reads LNHDA; CDR2 reads SQIVND (reference sequence). CDR3 length equals 13 residues. The CDR3 spells CASSTQGQETQYF. The CDR3 region has the DNA TGTGCCAGTAGTACCCAGGGGCAAGAGACCCAGTACTTC.

The V gene is TRBV9, the J gene TRBJ2-1; 9 bases map to TRBD2. The CDR3 length is 19 residues. V trimming: 0 bases; J trimming: 6 bases; junction bases outside the gene matches: 16. Germline CDR1 reads SGDLS; CDR2 reads YYNGEE. The CDR3 nucleotides read TGTGCCAGCAGCGTAGCCCCGACGGGGGGGGCTAGCGGGGTCAATGAGCAGTTCTTC. It codes for CASSVAPTGGASGVNEQFF. Complete variable domain (other parts from reference TRBV9 and TRBJ2-1): DSGVTQTPKHLITATGQRVTLRCSPRSGDLSVYWYQQSLDQGLQFLIQYYNGEERAKGNILERFSAQQFPDLHSELNLSSLELGDSALYFCASSVAPTGGASGVNEQFFGPGTRLTVL.

This clone was counted a few times. The chain carries TRBV19 and TRBJ1-1; no definite D call. Germline V gene sequence: CDR1 LNHDA, CDR2 SQIVND (reference sequence). This CDR3 region has 13 residues. V lost 3 bases, J lost 3 bases, and 8 bases lay in between. The CDR3 region has the DNA TGTGCCAGTAGTATCCGTCTCGACACTGAAGCTTTCTTT. Protein product: CASSIRLDTEAFF.

In the case of this clone: The junction departs from germline at one end; a sequencing error may be responsible. The chain uses TRBV7-8 and TRBJ2-5; 7 positions agree with TRBD2. Germline V lookup: CDR1 SGHVS, CDR2 FQNEAQ. CDR3 length equals 16 residues. CDR3 protein: CASSLAVANRRGSLHF. CDR3 nucleotides: TGTGCCAGCAGCTTAGCGGTGGCTAACAGGCGGGGGTCCCTACACTTC.

This clone was seen a few times. CDR3 bases: TGTGCCAGCAGTTCACCCAGGGGGCGGCTTCTTGGCTACACCTTC. It specifies CASSSPRGRLLGYTF. V and J are TRBV6-5 and TRBJ1-2; 8 nucleotides match TRBD1. The CDR3 covers 15 residues. V lost 4 bases and J lost 7; bases outside the gene matches: 11. Per germline, CDR1 MNHEY and CDR2 SVGAGI.

This clone has just one count. The J gene is TRBJ1-3, the V gene TRBV19, with a tentative D call TRBD1 (5 bases). CDR1 and CDR2 (germline): LNHDA, SQIVND (reference sequence). V dropped 7 bases and J dropped 1 base, with 17 bases sitting between them. There are 16 residues in the CDR3. The CDR3, as DNA: TGTGCCAGTATCAAAGTGGAGGGGAAGTCTGGAAACACCATATATTTT. It is translated as CASIKVEGKSGNTIYF.

The chain employs TRBV4-3 and TRBJ1-5; possibly TRBD1 for D (6 bases). Germline V gene sequence: CDR1 LGHNA, CDR2 YSLEER. CDR3 length equals 14 residues. V lost 4 bases and J lost 8, with 15 bases in between. CDR3 loop: CASSLGQGREPQHF. CDR3 nucleotides: TGCGCCAGCAGCCTCGGGCAGGGGCGAGAGCCCCAGCATTTT.

This clone appeared a few times. The chain combines TRBV11-2 with TRBJ2-5, with 9 positions matching TRBD1. The length of the CDR3 is 16 residues. V gave up 6 bases and J gave up 0 bases; unmatched junction bases: 8. Germline loops: CDR1 SGHAT, CDR2 FQNNGV. CDR3 region: CASRSIRDRDQETQYF. The CDR3 DNA follows: TGTGCCAGCAGGTCGATCAGGGACAGGGACCAAGAGACCCAGTACTTC. The whole variable domain, remainder taken from reference TRBV11-2 and TRBJ2-5, is EAGVAQSPRYKIIEKRQSVAFWCNPISGHATLYWYQQILGQGPKLLIQFQNNGVVDDSQLPKDRFSAERLKGVDSTLKIQPAKLEDSAVYLCASRSIRDRDQETQYFGPGTRLLVL.

The CDR3 is CASSLFGGRSGNTIYF. CDR3 bases: TGTGCCAGCAGCTTGTTCGGGGGACGCTCTGGAAACACCATATATTTT. This chain links TRBV5-4 with TRBJ1-3; a weak D match, TRBD1 (5 bases). V was clipped by 1 base and J by 0 bases, with 11 bases between them. The CDR3 covers 16 residues. CDR1 and CDR2 from the germline V gene are SGHNT and YYREEE (reference sequence).

As to this clone: At one end the junction does not follow the germline gene, possibly because of a read error. J is TRBJ2-5 and V is TRBV7-7; 10 nucleotides agree with TRBD2. This CDR3 spans 17 amino acids. In germline, CDR1 is SSHAT, CDR2 FNYEAQ (reference sequence). The chain's CDR3 is CASSPGGASGGQETQYF. The CDR3, as DNA: TGTGCTAGCAGCCCCGGGGGGGCTAGCGGGGGCCAAGAGACCCAGTACTTC.

Only a few counts were recorded for this clone. This chain links TRBV2 with TRBJ1-3; D unresolved. With 2 bases removed from V and 0 bases from J, the gap between germline ends came to 8 bases. The CDR3 is 15 residues long. Germline V lookup: CDR1 SNHLY, CDR2 FYNNEI. The CDR3 DNA is TGTGCCAGCAGTGAAAGGCGGATCTCTGGAAACACCATATATTTT. Its translation: CASSERRISGNTIYF.

V is TRBV10-3 and J is TRBJ1-5, with 8 bases matching TRBD1. CDR1 is ENHRY, CDR2 SYGVKD, per germline. CDR3 size: 15 residues. The V segment lost 4 bases and the J segment 7 bases; nucleotides outside the gene matches: 9. DNA for the CDR3: TGTGCCATCAGTGGGGAGACAGGGGAACAGCAGCCCCAGCATTTT. Translating it yields CAISGETGEQQPQHF.